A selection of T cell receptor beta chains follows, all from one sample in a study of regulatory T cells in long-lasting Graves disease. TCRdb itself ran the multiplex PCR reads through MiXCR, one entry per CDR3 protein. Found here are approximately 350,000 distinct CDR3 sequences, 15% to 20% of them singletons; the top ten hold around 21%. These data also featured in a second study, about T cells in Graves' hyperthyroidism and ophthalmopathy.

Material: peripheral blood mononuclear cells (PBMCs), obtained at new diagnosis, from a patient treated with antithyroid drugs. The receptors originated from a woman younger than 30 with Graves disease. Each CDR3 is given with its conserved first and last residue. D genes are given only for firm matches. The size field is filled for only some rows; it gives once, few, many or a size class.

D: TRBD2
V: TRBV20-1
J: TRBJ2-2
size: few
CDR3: CSARDLASGGNTGELFF
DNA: TGCAGTGCTAGAGATCTGGCTAGCGGGGGGAACACCGGGGAGCTGTTTTTT

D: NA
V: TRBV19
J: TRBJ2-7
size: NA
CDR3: CASSTTSTGYEQYF
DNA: TGTGCCAGTAGTACTACGTCGACAGGCTACGAGCAGTACTTC

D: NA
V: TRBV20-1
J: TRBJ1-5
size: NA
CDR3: CSAARRDGTQQPQHF
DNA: TGCAGTGCCGCCCGCCGGGACGGCACACAGCAGCCCCAGCATTTT

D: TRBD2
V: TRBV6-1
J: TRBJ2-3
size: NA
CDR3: CASEETGRAQYF
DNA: TGTGCCAGCGAGGAGACCGGGAGGGCGCAGTATTTT

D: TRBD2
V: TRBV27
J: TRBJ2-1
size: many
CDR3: CASSLGLAGAQGNEQFF
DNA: TGTGCCAGCAGTTTAGGCCTAGCGGGGGCCCAGGGCAATGAGCAGTTCTTC

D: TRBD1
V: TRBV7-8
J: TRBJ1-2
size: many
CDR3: CASSEDRGSYGYTF
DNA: TGTGCCAGCAGCGAGGACAGGGGGTCCTATGGCTACACCTTC

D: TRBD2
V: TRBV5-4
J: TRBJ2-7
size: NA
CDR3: CASSTGLAGNEQYF
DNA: TGTGCCAGCAGCACGGGACTAGCGGGAAACGAGCAGTACTTC

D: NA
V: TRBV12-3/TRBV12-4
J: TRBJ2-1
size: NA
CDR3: CASSLQGTSYNEQFF
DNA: TGTGCCAGCAGCTTACAGGGAACCAGCTACAATGAGCAGTTCTTC

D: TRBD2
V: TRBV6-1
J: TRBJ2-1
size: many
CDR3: CASSGGLPRYNEQFF
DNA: TGTGCCAGCAGTGGGGGACTACCGAGATACAATGAGCAGTTCTTC

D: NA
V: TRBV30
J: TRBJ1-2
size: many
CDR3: CAWSVSTAYGYTF
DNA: TGTGCCTGGAGTGTATCGACAGCCTATGGCTACACCTTC

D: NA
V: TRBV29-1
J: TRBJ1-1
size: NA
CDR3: CSVAGSGEAFF
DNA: TGCAGCGTTGCGGGGTCGGGGGAAGCTTTCTTT

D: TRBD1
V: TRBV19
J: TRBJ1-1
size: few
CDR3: CASTPGGAPTEAFF
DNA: TGTGCCAGTACCCCAGGGGGGGCGCCCACTGAAGCTTTCTTT

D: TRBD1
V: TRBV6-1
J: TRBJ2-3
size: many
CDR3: CASSPSRDRERVNRDTQYF
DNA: TGTGCCAGCAGTCCGTCCCGGGACAGGGAACGGGTCAACCGAGATACGCAGTATTTT

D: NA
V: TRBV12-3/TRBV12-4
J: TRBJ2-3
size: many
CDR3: CASSLGQISTDTQYF
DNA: TGTGCCAGCAGTTTGGGGCAGATAAGCACAGATACGCAGTATTTT

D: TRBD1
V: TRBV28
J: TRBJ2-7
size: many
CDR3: CASSSPGTGGYEQYF
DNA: TGTGCCAGCAGTTCCCCCGGGACAGGAGGCTACGAGCAGTACTTC

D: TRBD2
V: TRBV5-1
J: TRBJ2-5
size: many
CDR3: CASSLLGTSGISKETQYF
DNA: TGCGCCAGCAGCTTGTTGGGGACTAGCGGTATCTCGAAAGAGACCCAGTACTTC

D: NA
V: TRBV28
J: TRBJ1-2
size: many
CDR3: CASSLTALAGGYTF
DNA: TGTGCCAGCAGTTTAACGGCTTTGGCGGGAGGCTACACCTTC

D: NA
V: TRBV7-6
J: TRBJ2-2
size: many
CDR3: CASSVPGRNTGELFF
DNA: TGTGCCAGCAGCGTCCCCGGGCGAAACACCGGGGAGCTGTTTTTT

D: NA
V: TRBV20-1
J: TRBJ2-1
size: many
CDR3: CSARDPNQVSYNEQFF
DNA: TGCAGTGCTAGAGATCCGAATCAGGTGTCCTACAATGAGCAGTTCTTC

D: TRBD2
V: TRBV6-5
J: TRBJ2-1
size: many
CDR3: CASSYASGANYNEQFF
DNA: TGTGCCAGCAGTTACGCGAGCGGGGCCAATTACAATGAGCAGTTCTTC

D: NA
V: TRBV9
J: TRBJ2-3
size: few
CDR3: CASSVAWGDTQYF
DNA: TGTGCCAGCAGCGTTGCGTGGGGAGATACGCAGTATTTT

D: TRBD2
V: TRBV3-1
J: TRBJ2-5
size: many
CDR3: CASSHGLAVYF
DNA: TGTGCCAGCAGCCATGGACTAGCGGTTTACTTC

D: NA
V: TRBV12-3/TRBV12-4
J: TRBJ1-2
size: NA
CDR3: CASSPPTGGYTF
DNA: TGTGCCAGCAGTCCTCCGACGGGGGGCTACACCTTC

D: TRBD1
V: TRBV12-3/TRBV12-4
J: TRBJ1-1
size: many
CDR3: CASSASGQPTEAFF
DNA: TGTGCCAGCAGTGCGTCGGGACAGCCCACTGAAGCTTTCTTT

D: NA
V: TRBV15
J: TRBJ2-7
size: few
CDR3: CATSRDRTYEQYF
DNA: TGTGCCACCAGCAGAGATAGAACCTACGAGCAGTACTTC

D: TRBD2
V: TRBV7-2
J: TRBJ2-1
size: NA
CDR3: CASRWTSGGARSEQFF
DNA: TGTGCCAGCAGATGGACTAGCGGGGGGGCCCGTAGTGAGCAGTTCTTC

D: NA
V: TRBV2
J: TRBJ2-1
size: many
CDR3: CASSSLASEQFF
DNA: TGTGCCAGCAGTTCACTAGCTAGTGAGCAGTTCTTC

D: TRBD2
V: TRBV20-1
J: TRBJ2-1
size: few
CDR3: CSARDLEAGGHDNEQFF
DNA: TGCAGTGCTAGAGATTTGGAAGCGGGGGGGCACGACAATGAGCAGTTCTTC

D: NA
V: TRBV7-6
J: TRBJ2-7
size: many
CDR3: CASSSTGYEQYF
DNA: TGTGCCAGCAGCTCCACAGGGTACGAGCAGTACTTC

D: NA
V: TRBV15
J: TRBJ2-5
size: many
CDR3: CATSRGGQETQYF
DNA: TGTGCCACCAGCAGAGGCGGGCAAGAGACCCAGTACTTC

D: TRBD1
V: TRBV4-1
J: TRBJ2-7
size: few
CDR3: CASSQVDRGTYEQYF
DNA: TGCGCCAGCAGCCAGGTCGACAGGGGAACCTACGAGCAGTACTTC

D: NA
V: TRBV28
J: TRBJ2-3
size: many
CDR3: CASSLYGRALTDTQYF
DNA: TGTGCCAGCAGTTTATACGGCAGGGCCCTCACAGATACGCAGTATTTT

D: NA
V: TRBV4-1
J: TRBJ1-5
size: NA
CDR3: CASSRRLGPTGNQPQHF
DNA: TGCGCCAGCAGCCGGAGGCTGGGTCCTACCGGCAATCAGCCCCAGCATTTT

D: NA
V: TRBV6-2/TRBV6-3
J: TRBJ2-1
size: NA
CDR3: CASSLLTGTPHNEQFF
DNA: TGTGCCAGCAGTTTATTAACCGGGACTCCCCACAATGAGCAGTTCTTC

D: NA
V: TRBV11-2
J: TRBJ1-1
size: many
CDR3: CASSMGLRGTEAFF
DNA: TGTGCCAGCAGCATGGGACTGAGGGGCACTGAAGCTTTCTTT

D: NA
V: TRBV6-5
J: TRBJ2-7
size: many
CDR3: CASSYSNVPGGTEQYF
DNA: TGTGCCAGCAGTTACTCGAATGTGCCTGGAGGGACCGAGCAGTACTTC

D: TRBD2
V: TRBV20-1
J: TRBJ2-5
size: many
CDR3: CSARVLGLAGAGETQYF
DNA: TGCAGTGCTAGAGTTTTGGGACTAGCGGGGGCGGGAGAGACCCAGTACTTC

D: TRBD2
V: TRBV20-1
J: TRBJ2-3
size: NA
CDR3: CSAPGLAGGGDTQYF
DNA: TGCAGTGCTCCGGGACTAGCGGGAGGGGGAGATACGCAGTATTTT

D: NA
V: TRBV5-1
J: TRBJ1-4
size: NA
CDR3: CASSKAGTNEKLFF
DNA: TGCGCCAGCAGTAAAGCAGGCACAAATGAAAAACTGTTTTTT

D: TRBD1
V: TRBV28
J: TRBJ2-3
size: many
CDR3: CASSLQGQGTADTQYF
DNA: TGTGCCAGCAGTTTGCAAGGACAGGGGACGGCAGATACGCAGTATTTT

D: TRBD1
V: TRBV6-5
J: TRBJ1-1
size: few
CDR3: CASSFPGQPEAFF
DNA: TGTGCCAGCAGTTTCCCGGGACAGCCTGAAGCTTTCTTT

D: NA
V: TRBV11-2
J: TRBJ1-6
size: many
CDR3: CASSLDSSPLHF
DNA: TGTGCCAGCAGCTTAGATTCCTCACCCCTCCACTTT

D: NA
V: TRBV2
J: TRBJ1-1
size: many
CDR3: CASRTGPGGGEAFF
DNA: TGTGCCAGCAGGACGGGACCCGGAGGGGGTGAAGCTTTCTTT

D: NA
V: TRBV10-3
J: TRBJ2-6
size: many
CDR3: CAIREGLFSGANVLTF
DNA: TGTGCCATCCGGGAAGGGCTCTTCTCTGGGGCCAACGTCCTGACTTTC

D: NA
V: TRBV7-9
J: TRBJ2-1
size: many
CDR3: CASSSVGSRDEQFF
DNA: TGTGCCAGCAGCTCTGTCGGGAGTAGGGATGAGCAGTTCTTC

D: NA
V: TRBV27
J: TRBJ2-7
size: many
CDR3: CASSLQGEGEQYF
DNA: TGTGCCAGCAGTTTACAGGGGGAGGGCGAGCAGTACTTC

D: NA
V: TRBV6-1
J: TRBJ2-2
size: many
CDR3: CASSVREGGSGELFF
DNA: TGTGCCAGCAGTGTCCGGGAAGGTGGTTCCGGGGAGCTGTTTTTT

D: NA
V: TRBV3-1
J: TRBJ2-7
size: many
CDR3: CASSQVVGAEQYF
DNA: TGTGCCAGCAGCCAAGTCGTAGGGGCCGAGCAGTACTTC

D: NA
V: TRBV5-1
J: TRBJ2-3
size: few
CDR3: CASSSDSRGDTQYF
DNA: TGCGCCAGCAGCTCAGACTCCAGAGGGGATACGCAGTATTTT

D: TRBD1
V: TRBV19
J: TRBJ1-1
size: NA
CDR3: CASSTTGVAFF
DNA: TGTGCCAGTAGTACGACAGGGGTGGCTTTCTTT